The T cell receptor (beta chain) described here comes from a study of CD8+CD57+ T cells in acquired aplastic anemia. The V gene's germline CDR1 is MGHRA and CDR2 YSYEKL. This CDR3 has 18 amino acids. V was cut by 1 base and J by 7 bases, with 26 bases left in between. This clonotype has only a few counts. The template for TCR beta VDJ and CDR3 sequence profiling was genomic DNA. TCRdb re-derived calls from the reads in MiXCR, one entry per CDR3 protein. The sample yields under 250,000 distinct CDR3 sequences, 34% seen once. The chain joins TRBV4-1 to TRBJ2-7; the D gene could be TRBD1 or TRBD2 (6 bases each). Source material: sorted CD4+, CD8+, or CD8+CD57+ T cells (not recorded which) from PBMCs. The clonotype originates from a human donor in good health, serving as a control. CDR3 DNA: TGCGCCAGCAGCCAAGGAGGGGGTATTCGAGGGGGGCCTGGGGAGCAGTACTTC. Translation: CASSQGGGIRGGPGEQYF.